The source of this T cell receptor beta chain is a study of OX40 agonist ivuxolimab in advanced cancers. Study overall: Patients were over 65% male with ages roughly 20 to 80, mean about 54.

For this clone: Its antigen is undetermined.

General observations from the study: Also showing low normalized T-cell clonal expansion were some of the nonresponders.

The CDR3 totals 13 residues. The trim removed 4 bases at V and 9 bases at J, leaving 8 bases unmatched. Sequenced by immunoSEQ multiplex PCR; TCRdb stores in-frame clones only, minus some. The data hold about 92,000 clones, with roughly 93% observed a single time. J is TRBJ2-7 and V is TRBV23-1, with 8 bases fitting TRBD2. TRBV23-1 qualifies as an ORF whose function is uncertain. This sequence originates from an adult with an advanced solid tumor such as melanoma, head and neck, liver or kidney cancer. This specimen was CD4+ or CD8+ T cells sorted from blood, taken in a trial of the OX40 agonist ivuxolimab. In DNA form, the CDR3 reads TGCGCCAGCAGTCCGCCCACCGGGGGGGGGCAGTACTTC. Its protein is CASSPPTGGGQYF.